A single sample gave rise to the 27 T cell receptor beta chains below, sequenced in a study of T-cell memory formation after mild COVID-19. TCRdb used MiXCR to reprocess the 5' RACE reads, holding one entry per CDR3 protein. The table records fewer than 550,000 distinct CDR3 sequences, 20% of them present only once. Input material: PBMCs or a T cell subset sorted from them (not recorded which). The receptor source for this set is an adult woman who had mild COVID-19 (a few samples of this study predate the infection). Cell type and time point are not known.

This chain links TRBV24-1 with TRBJ2-1; 8 bases fit TRBD2. The V and J ends lost 3 bases and 9 bases, in that order; junction bases with no gene match: 6. In germline, CDR1 is KGHDR, CDR2 SFDVKD. The CDR3 spans 14 residues. The CDR3 is CATSDVLAGGEQFF. The DNA of the CDR3 is TGTGCCACCAGTGATGTCCTAGCGGGCGGTGAGCAGTTCTTC.

This sequence joins TRBV7-8 and TRBJ1-1; D unclear. The V end lost 1 base, the J end lost 4 bases, and 4 bases lay between the germline ends. CDR1 is SGHVS and CDR2 is FQNEAQ in the germline V gene. The CDR3 covers 12 residues. The CDR3 sequence is CASSLVTTEAFF. CDR3 sequence (DNA): TGTGCCAGCAGCTTAGTAACCACTGAAGCTTTCTTT.

CDR3 in amino acids: CASRGSGSYEQFF. In DNA form, the CDR3 reads TGTGCCAGTAGGGGGAGCGGGTCGTATGAGCAGTTCTTC. V and J are TRBV19 and TRBJ2-1; tentative D call: TRBD2 (6 bases). The CDR3 has 13 amino acids. V was pared by 6 bases and J by 8 bases, with 14 bases between. Germline CDR1 reads LNHDA; CDR2 reads SQIVND (reference sequence).

The chain uses TRBV18 and TRBJ2-1, with 7 positions matching TRBD1. This CDR3 region has 15 residues. CDR1 and CDR2 from the germline V gene are KGHSH and LQKENI. The trim removed 2 bases at V and 9 bases at J, leaving 10 bases unmatched. The CDR3 protein is CASSPEGAPRGEQFF. The CDR3 DNA sequence: TGTGCCAGCTCACCAGAGGGGGCCCCGCGAGGTGAGCAGTTCTTC.

This chain uses TRBV5-1 with TRBJ2-3; D possibly corresponds to TRBD2 (6 bases). Germline CDR1 and CDR2: SGHRS and YFSETQ. There are 16 residues in the CDR3. V lost 0 bases, J lost 2 bases, and 13 bases lay in between. CDR3 nucleotide sequence: TGCGCCAGCAGCTTGGTAAGAGGCGGGAACACAGATACGCAGTATTTT. Amino acids: CASSLVRGGNTDTQYF.

This clonotype showed up many times. The chain links TRBV5-1 to TRBJ1-1, with 7 bases that match TRBD1. The CDR3 has 14 amino acids. The J segment lost 2 bases and the V segment lost 7 bases, leaving 8 bases of the junction unmatched. CDR1 SGHRS and CDR2 YFSETQ come from the germline V gene. This chain's CDR3 is CASGRQGANTEAFF. Written as DNA, the CDR3 is TGCGCCAGCGGAAGACAGGGAGCAAACACTGAAGCTTTCTTT. The full variable domain, with the rest looked up from reference TRBV5-1 and TRBJ1-1, is KAGVTQTPRYLIKTRGQQVTLSCSPISGHRSVSWYQQTPGQGLQFLFEYFSETQRNKGNFPGRFSGRQFSNSRSEMNVSTLELGDSALYLCASGRQGANTEAFFGQGTRLTVV.

The chain employs TRBV6-2 or TRBV6-3 and TRBJ2-7; 7 positions match TRBD2. CDR1 MNHEY and CDR2 SVGEGT come from the germline V gene. With V trimmed by 7 bases and J by 0 bases, 9 bases remained unmatched. This CDR3 region has 15 residues. CDR3 coding DNA: TGTGCCAGCACCCCGACGAGCGGGACCTCCTACGAGCAGTACTTC. As protein: CASTPTSGTSYEQYF.

This chain connects TRBV6-1 to TRBJ1-2; D is uncertain. The germline V gene encodes CDR1 MNHNS and CDR2 SASEGT. With 7 bases removed from V and 8 bases from J, the gap between germline ends came to 17 bases. The CDR3 spans 13 residues. This chain's CDR3 is CASKDGGRRGYTF. Written as DNA, the CDR3 is TGTGCCAGCAAGGACGGCGGAAGGCGAGGCTACACCTTC.

This clonotype was seen a handful of times. CDR3 nucleotide sequence: TGTGCCAGCAGTTACCGCAAATGGGGGGCGTCTGGGGCCAACGTCCTGACTTTC. Protein sequence: CASSYRKWGASGANVLTF. The gene calls are TRBV6-2 or TRBV6-3 and TRBJ2-6; tentatively, D is TRBD1 or TRBD2 (6 bases each). The CDR3 contains 18 residues. V lost 2 bases to trimming and J lost 1 base, with 15 bases between them. The V gene's germline CDR1 is MNHEY and CDR2 SVGEGT.

The gene calls are TRBV18 and TRBJ2-7; 8 bases are shared with TRBD1. CDR3 size: 19 residues. J gave up 2 bases and V 6 bases, and 21 bases lay outside the gene matches. Per germline, CDR1 KGHSH and CDR2 LQKENI. This CDR3 reads CASSQRTGIHLMAAYEQYF. The CDR3 DNA reads TGTGCCAGCTCTCAACGGACAGGGATCCATCTCATGGCAGCCTACGAGCAGTACTTC.

A word on this clonotype: Being one base from a much bigger clone, this may be a read error. The chain has TRBV20-1 and TRBJ2-5; D is perhaps TRBD2 (6 bases). CDR1 and CDR2 from the germline V gene are DFQATT and SNEGSKA (reference sequence). The CDR3 spans 15 residues. Trimming removed 2 bases at V and 2 bases at J, with 15 bases between. Here the CDR3 reads CSARLGSGLQETQYF. In DNA form, the CDR3 reads TGCAGTGCTAGACTTGGTAGCGGACTACAAGAGACCCAGTACTTC.

The chain recombines TRBV20-1 with TRBJ2-1, with 11 bases that match TRBD2. From germline, CDR1 is DFQATT and CDR2 SNEGSKA (reference sequence). V lost 7 bases to trimming and J lost 5 bases; unmatched junction nucleotides: 13. CDR3 length: 16 residues. CDR3 amino acids: CSGNSGGASVHNEQFF. The DNA of the CDR3 is TGCAGTGGGAATAGCGGGGGGGCCTCTGTCCACAATGAGCAGTTCTTC.

This clonotype was found a few times. The chain is built from TRBV11-3 and TRBJ2-3, with 8 bases that match TRBD2. Germline CDR1 SGHNT, CDR2 YENEEA. The length of the CDR3 is 15 residues. V dropped 5 bases and J dropped 4; count of bases not matched to a gene: 8. Here the CDR3 DNA reads TGTGCCAGCAGCATCCCGGGACTAGGTCCAGATACGCAGTATTTT. Its protein product is CASSIPGLGPDTQYF. Complete variable domain (other parts from reference TRBV11-3 and TRBJ2-3): EAGVVQSPRYKIIEKKQPVAFWCNPISGHNTLYWYLQNLGQGPELLIRYENEEAVDDSQLPKDRFSAERLKGVDSTLKIQPAELGDSAVYLCASSIPGLGPDTQYFGPGTRLTVL.

The chain is built from TRBV20-1 and TRBJ2-7; D gene uncertain. Germline V CDR1 and CDR2: DFQATT, SNEGSKA (reference sequence). CDR3 length equals 16 residues. Trimming took 3 bases from V and 1 from J, leaving 19 bases between them. CDR3 coding DNA: TGCAGTGCTAGTCCCTGGGGTCTTTACAGATCCTACGAGCAGTACTTC. This translates into CSASPWGLYRSYEQYF.

The chain carries TRBV4-3 and TRBJ2-7; D is possibly TRBD2 (6 bases). Germline V lookup: CDR1 LGHNA, CDR2 YSLEER. V lost 1 base to trimming and J lost 4 bases, with 11 bases between them. The CDR3 is 14 amino acids. This CDR3 is CASSQVVGTYEQYF. In DNA, the CDR3 is TGCGCCAGCAGCCAAGTCGTCGGGACTTACGAGCAGTACTTC.

The chain couples TRBV7-8 to TRBJ2-3; 7 bases fit TRBD1. This CDR3 comprises 16 residues. Per the germline V gene, CDR1 is SGHVS and CDR2 is FQNEAQ. J was trimmed by 2 bases and V by 5 bases; bases with no gene match: 10. The CDR3 loop is CASSIRGTAYTDTQYF. The CDR3 DNA is TGTGCCAGCAGCATACGAGGGACAGCTTACACAGATACGCAGTATTTT.

The chain combines TRBV4-1 with TRBJ2-7; D is possibly TRBD1 (5 bases). V shed 0 bases and J shed 2 bases, with 14 bases lying between them. This CDR3 comprises 16 residues. From germline, CDR1 is MGHRA and CDR2 YSYEKL. For the CDR3, the DNA is TGCGCCAGCAGCCAAGAAGATCTCGCAGGGACCTACGAGCAGTACTTC. This codes for CASSQEDLAGTYEQYF.

Only a few counts were recorded for this clonotype. The genes are TRBV20-1 and TRBJ2-7, with 8 positions matching TRBD2. This CDR3 is built from 14 residues. With 6 bases clipped from V and 1 base from J, the junction kept 8 bases outside the gene matches. The germline gives CDR1 DFQATT, CDR2 SNEGSKA (reference sequence). This CDR3 reads CSAPTGLVSYEQYF. CDR3 DNA: TGCAGTGCCCCAACGGGACTAGTTTCCTACGAGCAGTACTTC.

The rearrangement joins TRBV5-1 to TRBJ1-1; no firm D call. Trimming took off 3 bases at V and 0 bases at J, with 9 bases between the two ends. Germline loops: CDR1 SGHRS, CDR2 YFSETQ. This CDR3 has 14 residues. The CDR3 coding sequence is TGCGCCAGCAGCTCGGAGAGGGTGAACACTGAAGCTTTCTTT. Translated: CASSSERVNTEAFF.

This clonotype was found many times. The chain is built from TRBV9 and TRBJ2-7; no reliable D call. Germline V gives CDR1 SGDLS, CDR2 YYNGEE. The CDR3 runs 12 residues. Deletions cut 0 bases from V and 5 bases from J, with 6 bases between. CDR3 protein: CASSVDGNEQYF. The CDR3 DNA sequence: TGTGCCAGCAGCGTAGATGGGAACGAGCAGTACTTC.

This clonotype has more than one count but fewer than ten. The chain combines TRBV5-1 with TRBJ2-3, with D tentatively TRBD1 (5 bases). There are 16 residues in the CDR3. The germline V and J ends were trimmed by 0 bases and 0 bases, with 11 bases remaining between them. Germline CDR1 and CDR2: SGHRS and YFSETQ. In nucleotides, the CDR3 is TGCGCCAGCAGCTTGGGGCCCAGGGCAAGCACAGATACGCAGTATTTT. This encodes CASSLGPRASTDTQYF.

This chain links TRBV3-1 with TRBJ1-1; D is perhaps TRBD1 (5 bases). V was clipped by 3 bases and J by 5 bases, with 7 bases between them. Germline loops: CDR1 LGHDT, CDR2 YNNKEL (reference sequence). CDR3 size: 12 residues. The CDR3 spells CASSHRETEAFF. The CDR3, as DNA: TGTGCCAGCAGCCACAGGGAGACTGAAGCTTTCTTT.

The V call is TRBV6-5, the J call TRBJ1-1; D not certain. V gave up 3 bases and J gave up 0 bases, with 11 bases separating them. Germline CDR1 is MNHEY and CDR2 is SVGAGI. The CDR3 runs 15 residues. The CDR3 sequence is CASSYGGRMNTEAFF. The CDR3 DNA follows: TGTGCCAGCAGTTATGGAGGACGGATGAACACTGAAGCTTTCTTT.

CDR3 sequence reads: CATSLIPADTQYF. CDR3 nucleotides: TGTGCCACCAGCCTAATACCGGCAGATACGCAGTATTTT. The J gene is TRBJ2-3, the V gene TRBV15, with no clear D. V lost 5 bases to trimming and J lost 4 bases, with 10 bases between them. The germline CDR1 and CDR2 sequences are LNHNV and YYDKDF (reference sequence). This CDR3 comprises 13 residues.

The V call is TRBV10-1, the J call TRBJ2-2; perhaps TRBD2 as D (5 bases). Trimming stripped 3 bases from V and 4 bases from J, with 18 bases between. Germline V lookup: CDR1 WNHNN, CDR2 SYGVQD (reference sequence). This CDR3 comprises 17 residues. The CDR3 sequence is CASSDKGDLGVTGELFF. The CDR3, as DNA: TGCGCCAGCAGTGATAAAGGTGATTTGGGAGTCACCGGGGAGCTGTTTTTT.

The chain couples TRBV7-2 to TRBJ2-5, with 7 bases fitting TRBD1. This CDR3 is 13 amino acids long. Germline trimming cut 5 bases from V and 2 bases from J; bases unmatched to any gene: 2. The germline CDR1 and CDR2 sequences are SGHTA and FQGNSA. CDR3 sequence: CASSMDRQETQYF. CDR3 coding DNA: TGTGCCAGCAGCATGGACAGGCAAGAGACCCAGTACTTC.

The chain employs TRBV20-1 and TRBJ1-4; no reliable D call. Trimming removed 6 bases from V and 3 bases from J, with 14 bases in between. Looked up from germline, CDR1 is DFQATT and CDR2 is SNEGSKA (reference sequence). The CDR3 runs to 14 residues. CDR3 nucleotides: TGCAGTGCCCGAGCTCCCTCGGCTAATGAAAAACTGTTTTTT. It is translated as CSARAPSANEKLFF.